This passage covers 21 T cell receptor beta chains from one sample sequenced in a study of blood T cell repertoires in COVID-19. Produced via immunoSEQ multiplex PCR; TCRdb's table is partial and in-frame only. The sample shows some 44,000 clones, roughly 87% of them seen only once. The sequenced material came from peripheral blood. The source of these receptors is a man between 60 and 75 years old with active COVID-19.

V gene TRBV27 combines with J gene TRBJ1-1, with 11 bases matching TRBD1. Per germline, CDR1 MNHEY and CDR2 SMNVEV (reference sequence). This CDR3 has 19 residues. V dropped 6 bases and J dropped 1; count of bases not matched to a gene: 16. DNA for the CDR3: TGTGCCAGCAGCCTTTGGGGGGATGGACAGGGGGCTGGGAACACTGAAGCTTTCTTT. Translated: CASSLWGDGQGAGNTEAFF.

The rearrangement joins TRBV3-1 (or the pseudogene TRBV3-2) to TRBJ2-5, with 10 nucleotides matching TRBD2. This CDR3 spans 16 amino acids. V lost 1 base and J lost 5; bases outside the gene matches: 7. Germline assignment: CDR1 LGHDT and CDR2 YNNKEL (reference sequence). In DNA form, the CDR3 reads TGTGCCAGCAGCCAAGGAAGGCTAGCGGGGGTCGAGACCCAGTACTTC. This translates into CASSQGRLAGVETQYF.

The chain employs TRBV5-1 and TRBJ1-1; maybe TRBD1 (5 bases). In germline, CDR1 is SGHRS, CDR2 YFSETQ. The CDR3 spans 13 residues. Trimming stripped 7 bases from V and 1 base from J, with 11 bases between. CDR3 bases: TGCGCCAGCGGACCGACAGCGAACACTGAAGCTTTCTTT. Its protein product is CASGPTANTEAFF.

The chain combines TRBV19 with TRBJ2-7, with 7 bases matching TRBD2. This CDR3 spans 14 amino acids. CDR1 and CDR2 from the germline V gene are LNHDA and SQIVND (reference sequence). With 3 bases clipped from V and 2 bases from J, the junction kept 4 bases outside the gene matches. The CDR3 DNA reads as TGTGCCAGTAGTATTTTAGCGGGCCCCTACGAGCAGTACTTC. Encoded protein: CASSILAGPYEQYF.

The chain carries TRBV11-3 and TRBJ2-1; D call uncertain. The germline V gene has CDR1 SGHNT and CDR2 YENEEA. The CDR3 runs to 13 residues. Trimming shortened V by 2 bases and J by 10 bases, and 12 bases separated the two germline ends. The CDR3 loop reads CASSLNPLYEQFF. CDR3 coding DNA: TGTGCCAGCAGCTTAAACCCTCTATACGAGCAGTTCTTC.

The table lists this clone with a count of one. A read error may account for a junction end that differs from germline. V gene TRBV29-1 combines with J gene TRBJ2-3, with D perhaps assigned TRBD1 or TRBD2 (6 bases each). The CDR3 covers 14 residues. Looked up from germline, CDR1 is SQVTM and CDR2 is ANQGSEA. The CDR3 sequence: CSVEGGQRTDTQYF. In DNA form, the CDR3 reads TGCAGCGTCGAAGGGGGGCAACGCACAGATACGCAGTATTTT.

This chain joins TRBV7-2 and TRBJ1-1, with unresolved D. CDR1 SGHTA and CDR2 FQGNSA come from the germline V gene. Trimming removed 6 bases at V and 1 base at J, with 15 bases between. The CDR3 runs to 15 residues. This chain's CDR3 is CASRAKTLKNTEAFF. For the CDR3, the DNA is TGTGCCAGCAGAGCGAAGACGCTGAAGAACACTGAAGCTTTCTTT.

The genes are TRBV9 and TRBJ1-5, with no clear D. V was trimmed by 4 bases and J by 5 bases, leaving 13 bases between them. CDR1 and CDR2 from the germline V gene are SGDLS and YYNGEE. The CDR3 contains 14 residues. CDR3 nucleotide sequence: TGTGCCAGCAGCCAGGTGGGTACTGATCAGCCCCAGCATTTT. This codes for CASSQVGTDQPQHF.

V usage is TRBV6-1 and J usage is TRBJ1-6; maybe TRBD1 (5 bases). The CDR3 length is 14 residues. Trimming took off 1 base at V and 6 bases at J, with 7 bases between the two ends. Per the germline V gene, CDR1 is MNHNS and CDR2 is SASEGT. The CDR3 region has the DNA TGTGCCAGCAGTGAAGTGGGGGGTAATTCACCCCTCCACTTT. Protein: CASSEVGGNSPLHF.

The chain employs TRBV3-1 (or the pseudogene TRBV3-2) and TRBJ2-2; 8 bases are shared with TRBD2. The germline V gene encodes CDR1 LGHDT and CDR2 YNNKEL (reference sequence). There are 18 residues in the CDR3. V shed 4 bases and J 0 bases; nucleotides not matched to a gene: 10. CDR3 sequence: CASSPQRGGRTNTGELFF. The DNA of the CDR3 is TGTGCCAGCAGCCCCCAACGGGGGGGTCGGACGAACACCGGGGAGCTGTTTTTT.

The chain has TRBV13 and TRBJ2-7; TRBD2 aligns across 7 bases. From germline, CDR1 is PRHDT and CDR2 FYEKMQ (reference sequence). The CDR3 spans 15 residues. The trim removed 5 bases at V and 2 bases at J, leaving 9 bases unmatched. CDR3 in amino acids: CASSEGGRRPYEQYF. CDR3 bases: TGTGCCAGCAGCGAGGGCGGGAGAAGGCCCTACGAGCAGTACTTC.

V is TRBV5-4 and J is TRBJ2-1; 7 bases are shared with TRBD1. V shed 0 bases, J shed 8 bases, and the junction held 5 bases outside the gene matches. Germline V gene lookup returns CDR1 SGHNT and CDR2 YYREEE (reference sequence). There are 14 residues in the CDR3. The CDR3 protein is CASSLGDRRDEQFF. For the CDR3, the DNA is TGTGCCAGCAGCTTGGGGGACAGAAGGGATGAGCAGTTCTTC. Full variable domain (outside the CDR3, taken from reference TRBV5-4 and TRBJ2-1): ETGVTQSPTHLIKTRGQQVTLRCSSQSGHNTVSWYQQALGQGPQFIFQYYREEENGRGNFPPRFSGLQFPNYSSELNVNALELDDSALYLCASSLGDRRDEQFFGPGTRLTVL.

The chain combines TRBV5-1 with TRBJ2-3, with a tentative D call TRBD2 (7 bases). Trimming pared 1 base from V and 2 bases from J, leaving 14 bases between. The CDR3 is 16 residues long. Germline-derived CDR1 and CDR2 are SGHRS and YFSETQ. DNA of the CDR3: TGCGCCAGCAGCTTGATTGGCGGGGGCTACACAGATACGCAGTATTTT. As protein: CASSLIGGGYTDTQYF.

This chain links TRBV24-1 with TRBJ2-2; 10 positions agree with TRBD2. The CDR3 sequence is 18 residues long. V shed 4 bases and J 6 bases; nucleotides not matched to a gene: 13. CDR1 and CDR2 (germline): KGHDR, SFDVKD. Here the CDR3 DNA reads TGTGCCACCAGTGAAGCGGGAGGGCGCTTTACCAACCCCGGGGAGCTGTTTTTT. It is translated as CATSEAGGRFTNPGELFF.

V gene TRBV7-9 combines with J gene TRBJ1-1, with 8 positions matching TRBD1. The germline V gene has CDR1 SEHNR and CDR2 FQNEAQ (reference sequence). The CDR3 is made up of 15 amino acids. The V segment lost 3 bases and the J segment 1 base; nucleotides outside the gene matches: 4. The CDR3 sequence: CASSFLGQANTEAFF. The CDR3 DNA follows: TGTGCCAGCAGCTTTCTGGGACAGGCGAACACTGAAGCTTTCTTT.

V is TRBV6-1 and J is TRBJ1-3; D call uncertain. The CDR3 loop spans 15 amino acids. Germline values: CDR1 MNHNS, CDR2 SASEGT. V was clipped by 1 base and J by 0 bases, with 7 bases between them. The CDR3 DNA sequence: TGTGCCAGCAGTGAAGAGCCATTCTCTGGAAACACCATATATTTT. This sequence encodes CASSEEPFSGNTIYF.

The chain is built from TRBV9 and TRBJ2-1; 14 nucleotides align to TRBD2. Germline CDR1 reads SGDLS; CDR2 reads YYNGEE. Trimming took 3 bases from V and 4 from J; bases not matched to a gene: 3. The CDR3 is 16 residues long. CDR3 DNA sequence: TGTGCCAGCAGCGGGAGACTAGCGGGAGGGTACAATGAGCAGTTCTTC. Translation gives CASSGRLAGGYNEQFF. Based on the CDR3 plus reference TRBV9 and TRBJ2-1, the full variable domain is DSGVTQTPKHLITATGQRVTLRCSPRSGDLSVYWYQQSLDQGLQFLIQYYNGEERAKGNILERFSAQQFPDLHSELNLSSLELGDSALYFCASSGRLAGGYNEQFFGPGTRLTVL.

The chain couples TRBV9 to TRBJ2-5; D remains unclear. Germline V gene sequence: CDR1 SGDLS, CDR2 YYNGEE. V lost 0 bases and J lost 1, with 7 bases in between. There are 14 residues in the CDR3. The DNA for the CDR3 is TGTGCCAGCAGCGTAGGGTTGGCCCAAGAGACCCAGTACTTC. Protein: CASSVGLAQETQYF.

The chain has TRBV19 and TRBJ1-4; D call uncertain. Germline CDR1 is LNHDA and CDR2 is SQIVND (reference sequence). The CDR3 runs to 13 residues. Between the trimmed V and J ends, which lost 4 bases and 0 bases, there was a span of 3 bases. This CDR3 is CASSTATNEKLFF. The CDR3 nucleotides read TGTGCCAGTAGTACAGCAACTAATGAAAAACTGTTTTTT.

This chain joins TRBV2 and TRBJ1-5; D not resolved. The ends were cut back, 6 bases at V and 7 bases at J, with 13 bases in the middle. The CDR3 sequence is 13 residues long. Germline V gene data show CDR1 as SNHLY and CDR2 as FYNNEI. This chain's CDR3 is CASSQQTHQPQHF. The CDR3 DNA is TGTGCCAGCAGCCAACAGACCCACCAGCCCCAGCATTTT.

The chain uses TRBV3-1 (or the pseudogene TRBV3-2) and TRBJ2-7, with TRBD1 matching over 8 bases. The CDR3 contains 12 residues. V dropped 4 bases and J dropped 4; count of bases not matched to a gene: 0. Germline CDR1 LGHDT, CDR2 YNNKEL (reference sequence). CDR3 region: CASSRQGYEQYF. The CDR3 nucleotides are TGTGCCAGCAGCCGACAGGGGTACGAGCAGTACTTC.